This T cell receptor beta chain was observed in a study of blood T cell repertoires in COVID-19. Study processing details: By means of reference gene primer amplification, nucleated cell counts were estimated. The assay was immunoSEQ multiplex PCR, and TCRdb's table has in-frame clones only and misses some. Clone size and V and J calls were adopted from that table, with D and trimming inferred from the DNA. The profile shows a few hundred thousand clones, about 91% of them singletons. There are many counts of this clone. V was clipped by 7 bases and J by 4 bases; unmatched bases: 7. This CDR3 is built from 14 residues. CDR1 is MNHEY and CDR2 is SVGAGI in the germline V gene. Participants had their cohort set by participant-reported clinical history.

Input material: PBMCs or T cells enriched from blood (not recorded which). The source is a woman aged 35 to 49 who had recovered from COVID-19. The chain recombines TRBV6-5 with TRBJ1-2; 9 nucleotides agree with TRBD1. CDR3 sequence: CASKIDRGSYGYTF. The CDR3, as DNA: TGTGCCAGCAAAATCGACAGGGGGTCCTATGGCTACACCTTC.